This T cell receptor beta chain was observed in a study of CD8 T cells in ankylosing spondylitis. To note about this clonotype: Its cognate antigen is unknown.

TCRdb re-analysed the 5' RACE reads in MiXCR, keeping a single row per CDR3 protein. The data contain about 360,000 distinct CDR3 sequences, approximately 20% of them singletons. Trimming took off 6 bases at V and 0 bases at J, with 7 bases between the two ends. The CDR3 has 13 amino acids. Germline lookup yields CDR1 MNHEY and CDR2 SMNVEV (reference sequence). Broader study findings: What seemed typical of ankylosing spondylitis blood was a TCR beta motif built from several highly homologous variants. Previous work reported some of these motif variants in the synovial fluid and blood of reactive arthritis.

Source material: blood, either unsorted or a sorted T cell fraction (not recorded which). The chain joins TRBV27 to TRBJ2-3; D is unclear. The clonotype was recovered from a male donor with ankylosing spondylitis or in good health (not recorded which). The CDR3 protein is CASSRSSTDTQYF. The CDR3 nucleotides read TGTGCCAGCAGCCGGTCTAGCACAGATACGCAGTATTTT.